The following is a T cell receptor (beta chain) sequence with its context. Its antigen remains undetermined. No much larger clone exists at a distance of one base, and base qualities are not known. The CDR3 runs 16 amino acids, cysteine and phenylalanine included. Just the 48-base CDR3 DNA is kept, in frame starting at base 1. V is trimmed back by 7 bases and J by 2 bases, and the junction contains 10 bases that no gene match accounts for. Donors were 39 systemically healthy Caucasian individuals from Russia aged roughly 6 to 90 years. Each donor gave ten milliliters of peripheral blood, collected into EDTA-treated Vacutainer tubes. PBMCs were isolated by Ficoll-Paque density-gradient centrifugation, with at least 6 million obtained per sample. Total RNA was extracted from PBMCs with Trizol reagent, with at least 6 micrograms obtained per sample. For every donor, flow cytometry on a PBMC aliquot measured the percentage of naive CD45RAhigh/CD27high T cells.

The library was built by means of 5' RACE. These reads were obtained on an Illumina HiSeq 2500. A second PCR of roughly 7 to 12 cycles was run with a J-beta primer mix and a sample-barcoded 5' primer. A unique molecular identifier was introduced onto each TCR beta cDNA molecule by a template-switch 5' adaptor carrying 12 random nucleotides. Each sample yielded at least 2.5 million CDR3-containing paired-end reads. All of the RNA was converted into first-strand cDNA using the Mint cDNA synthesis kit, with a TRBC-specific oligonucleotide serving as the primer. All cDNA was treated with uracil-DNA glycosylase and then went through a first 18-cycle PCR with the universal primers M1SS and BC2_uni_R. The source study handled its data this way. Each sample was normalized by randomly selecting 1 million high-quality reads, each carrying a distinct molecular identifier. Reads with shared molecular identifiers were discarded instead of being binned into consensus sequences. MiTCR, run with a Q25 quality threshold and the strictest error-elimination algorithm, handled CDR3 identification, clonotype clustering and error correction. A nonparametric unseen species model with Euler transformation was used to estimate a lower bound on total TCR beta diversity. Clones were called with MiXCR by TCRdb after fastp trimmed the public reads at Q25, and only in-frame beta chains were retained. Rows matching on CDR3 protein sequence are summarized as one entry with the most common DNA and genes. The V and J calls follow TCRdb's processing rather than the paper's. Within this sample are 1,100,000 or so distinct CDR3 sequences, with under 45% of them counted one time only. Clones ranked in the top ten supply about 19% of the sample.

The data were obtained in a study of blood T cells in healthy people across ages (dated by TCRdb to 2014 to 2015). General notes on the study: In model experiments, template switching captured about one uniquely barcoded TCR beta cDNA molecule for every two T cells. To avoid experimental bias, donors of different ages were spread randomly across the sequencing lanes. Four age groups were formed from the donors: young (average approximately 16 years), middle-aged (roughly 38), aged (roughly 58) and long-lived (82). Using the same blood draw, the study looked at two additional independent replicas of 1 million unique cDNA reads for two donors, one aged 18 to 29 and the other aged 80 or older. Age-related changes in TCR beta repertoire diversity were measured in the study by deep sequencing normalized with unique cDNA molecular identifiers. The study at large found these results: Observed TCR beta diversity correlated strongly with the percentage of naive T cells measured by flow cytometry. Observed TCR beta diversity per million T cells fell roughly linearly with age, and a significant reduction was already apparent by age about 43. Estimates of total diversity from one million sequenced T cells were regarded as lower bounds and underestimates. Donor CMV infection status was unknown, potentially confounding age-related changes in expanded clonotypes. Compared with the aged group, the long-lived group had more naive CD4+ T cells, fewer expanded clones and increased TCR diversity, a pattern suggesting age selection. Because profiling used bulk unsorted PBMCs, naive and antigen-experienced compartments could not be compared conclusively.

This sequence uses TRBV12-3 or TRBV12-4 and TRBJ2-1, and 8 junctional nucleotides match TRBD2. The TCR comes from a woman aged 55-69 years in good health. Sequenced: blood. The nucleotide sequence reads TGTGCCAGCATTGAGAGTGGCGGGAGGACCTACAATGAGCAGTTCTTC. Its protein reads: CASIESGGRTYNEQFF.